This T cell receptor (beta chain) was identified in a study of graft-versus-host responses after intestinal transplantation. In the study overall: In this cohort, recipients had multivisceral, liver-intestinal, or isolated intestinal transplants. Study-wide findings and caveats: Among recipient marrow samples, GvH clones were found; some appeared first in ileum or blood. Graft-donor T cell macrochimerism coincided with high graft-versus-host to host-versus-graft clonal ratios in allografts. Peak circulating GvH clone levels were associated with early post-transplant HvG declines.

A single count supports this clone. Its antigen remains unidentified. Repertoires were generated with immunoSEQ multiplex PCR, while TCRdb's copy carries only in-frame clones and drops some. The table lists 80,000 to 95,000 clones, roughly nine tenths of them singletons. Germline loops: CDR1 PRHDT, CDR2 FYEKMQ (reference sequence). Trimming at V came to 5 bases and at J to 2 bases, leaving 7 bases not matched to a gene. The CDR3 totals 15 residues. The chain carries TRBV13 and TRBJ1-2; 8 nucleotides match TRBD1. The sequence was collected from a human donor who was the organ donor for an intestinal transplant. This specimen was unstimulated CD4+ T cells sorted from spleen or lymph node cells, taken before transplant. DNA of the CDR3: TGTGCCAGCAGCCCAGGGGACAGGCCCAACTATGGCTACACCTTC. Translating gives CASSPGDRPNYGYTF.